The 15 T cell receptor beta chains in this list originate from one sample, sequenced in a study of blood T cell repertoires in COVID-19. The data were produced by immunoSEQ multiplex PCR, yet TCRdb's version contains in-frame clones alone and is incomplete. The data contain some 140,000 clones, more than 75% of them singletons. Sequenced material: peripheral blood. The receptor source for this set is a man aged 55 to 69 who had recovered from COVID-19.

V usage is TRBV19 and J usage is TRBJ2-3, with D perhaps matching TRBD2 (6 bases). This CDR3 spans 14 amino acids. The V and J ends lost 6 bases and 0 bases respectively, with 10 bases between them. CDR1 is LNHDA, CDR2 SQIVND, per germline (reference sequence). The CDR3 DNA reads TGTGCCAGTAGGGGCGGGGTTAGCACAGATACGCAGTATTTT. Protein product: CASRGGVSTDTQYF.

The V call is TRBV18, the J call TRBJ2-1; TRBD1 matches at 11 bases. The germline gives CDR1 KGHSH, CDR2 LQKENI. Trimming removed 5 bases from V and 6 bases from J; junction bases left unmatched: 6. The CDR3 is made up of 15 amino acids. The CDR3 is CASSSPGTGGNEQFF. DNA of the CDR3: TGTGCCAGCTCATCGCCCGGGACAGGGGGCAATGAGCAGTTCTTC.

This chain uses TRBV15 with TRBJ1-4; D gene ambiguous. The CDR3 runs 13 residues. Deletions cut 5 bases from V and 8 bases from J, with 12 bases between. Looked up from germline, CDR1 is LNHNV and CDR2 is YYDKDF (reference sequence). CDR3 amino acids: CATSQGPGEKLFF. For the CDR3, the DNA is TGTGCCACCAGCCAAGGCCCGGGAGAAAAACTGTTTTTT.

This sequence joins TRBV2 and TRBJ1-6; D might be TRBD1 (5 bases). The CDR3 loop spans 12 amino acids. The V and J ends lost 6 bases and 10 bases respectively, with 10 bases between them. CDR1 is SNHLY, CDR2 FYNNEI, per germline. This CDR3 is CASSGTWSPLHF. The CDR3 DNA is TGTGCCAGCAGCGGGACTTGGTCACCCCTCCACTTT. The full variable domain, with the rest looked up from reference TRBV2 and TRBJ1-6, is EPEVTQTPSHQVTQMGQEVILRCVPISNHLYFYWYRQILGQKVEFLVSFYNNEISEKSEIFDDQFSVERPDGSNFTLKIRSTKLEDSAMYFCASSGTWSPLHFGNGTRLTVT.

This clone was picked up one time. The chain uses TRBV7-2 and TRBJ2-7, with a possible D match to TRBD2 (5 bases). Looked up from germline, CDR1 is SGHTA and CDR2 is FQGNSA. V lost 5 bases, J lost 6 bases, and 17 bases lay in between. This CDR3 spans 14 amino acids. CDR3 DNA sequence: TGTGCCAGCAGCCCGGACTGGACGGCCGGCGAGCAGTACTTC. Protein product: CASSPDWTAGEQYF.

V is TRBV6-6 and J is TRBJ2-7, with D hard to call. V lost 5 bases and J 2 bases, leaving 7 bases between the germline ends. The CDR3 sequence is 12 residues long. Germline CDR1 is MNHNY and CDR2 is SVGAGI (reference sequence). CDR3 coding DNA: TGTGCCAGCAGTCCTAAACCCTACGAGCAGTACTTC. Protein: CASSPKPYEQYF.

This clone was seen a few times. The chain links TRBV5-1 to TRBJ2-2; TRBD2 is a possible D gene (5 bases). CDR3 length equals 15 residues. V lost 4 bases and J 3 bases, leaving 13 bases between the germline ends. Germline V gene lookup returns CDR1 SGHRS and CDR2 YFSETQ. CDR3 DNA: TGCGCCAGCAGCCCCTCCCTCGGGGACACCGGGGAGCTGTTTTTT. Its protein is CASSPSLGDTGELFF.

CDR3 amino acids: CASSLSGDTDTQYF. The CDR3 DNA follows: TGCGCCAGCAGCCTTAGCGGGGACACAGATACGCAGTATTTT. The chain recombines TRBV5-1 with TRBJ2-3; 8 positions match TRBD2. CDR1 and CDR2 from the germline V gene are SGHRS and YFSETQ. This CDR3 spans 14 amino acids. V was pared by 4 bases and J by 2 bases, with 3 bases of the junction left unmatched. Full variable domain (outside the CDR3, taken from reference TRBV5-1 and TRBJ2-3): KAGVTQTPRYLIKTRGQQVTLSCSPISGHRSVSWYQQTPGQGLQFLFEYFSETQRNKGNFPGRFSGRQFSNSRSEMNVSTLELGDSALYLCASSLSGDTDTQYFGPGTRLTVL.

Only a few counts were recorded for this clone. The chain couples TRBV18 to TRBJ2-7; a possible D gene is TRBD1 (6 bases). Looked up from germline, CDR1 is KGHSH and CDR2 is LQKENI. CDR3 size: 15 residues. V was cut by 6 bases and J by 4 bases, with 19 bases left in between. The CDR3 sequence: CASSSAGGKAYEQYF. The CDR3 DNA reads TGTGCCAGCTCGTCGGCTGGGGGCAAGGCATACGAGCAGTACTTC.

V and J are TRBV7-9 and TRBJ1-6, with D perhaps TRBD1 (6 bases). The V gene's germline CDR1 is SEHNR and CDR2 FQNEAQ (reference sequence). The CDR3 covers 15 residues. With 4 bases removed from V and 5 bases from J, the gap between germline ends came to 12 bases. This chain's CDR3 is CASSSQGIDNSPLHF. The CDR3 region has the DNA TGTGCCAGCAGCTCACAGGGTATCGATAATTCACCCCTCCACTTT.

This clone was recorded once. CDR3: CASSGGGLAGGETQYF. CDR3 DNA: TGTGCCAGCAGCGGCGGGGGACTAGCGGGAGGAGAGACCCAGTACTTC. The V call is TRBV7-2, the J call TRBJ2-5; 15 nucleotides line up with TRBD2. The length of the CDR3 is 16 residues. The V and J ends lost 5 bases and 4 bases, in that order; junction bases with no gene match: 5. Germline CDR1 and CDR2: SGHTA and FQGNSA.

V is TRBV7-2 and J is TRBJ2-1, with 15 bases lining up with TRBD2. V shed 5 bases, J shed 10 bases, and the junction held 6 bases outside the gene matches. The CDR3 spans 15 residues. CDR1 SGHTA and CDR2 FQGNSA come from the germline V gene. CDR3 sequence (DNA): TGTGCCAGCAGCCTCAGGACTAGCGGGAGGGGGGAGCAGTTCTTC. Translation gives CASSLRTSGRGEQFF. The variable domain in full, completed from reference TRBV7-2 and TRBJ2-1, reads GAGVSQSPSNKVTEKGKDVELRCDPISGHTALYWYRQSLGQGLEFLIYFQGNSAPDKSGLPSDRFSAERTGGSVSTLTIQRTQQEDSAVYLCASSLRTSGRGEQFFGPGTRLTVL.

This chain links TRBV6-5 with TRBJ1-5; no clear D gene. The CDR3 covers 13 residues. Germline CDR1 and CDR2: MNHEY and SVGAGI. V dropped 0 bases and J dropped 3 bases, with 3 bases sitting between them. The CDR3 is CASSYSHNQPQHF. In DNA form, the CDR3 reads TGTGCCAGCAGTTACTCCCACAATCAGCCCCAGCATTTT.

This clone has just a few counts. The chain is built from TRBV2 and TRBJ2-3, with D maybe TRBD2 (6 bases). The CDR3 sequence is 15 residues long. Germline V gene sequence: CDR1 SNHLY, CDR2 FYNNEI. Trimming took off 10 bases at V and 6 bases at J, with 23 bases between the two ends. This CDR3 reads CANLYGGSPRDTQYF. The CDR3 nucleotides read TGTGCCAACCTTTACGGAGGGTCTCCGAGGGATACGCAGTATTTT.

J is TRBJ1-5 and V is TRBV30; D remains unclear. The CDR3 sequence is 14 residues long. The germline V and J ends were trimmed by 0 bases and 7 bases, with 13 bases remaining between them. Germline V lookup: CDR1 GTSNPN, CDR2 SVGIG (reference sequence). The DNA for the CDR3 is TGTGCCTGGAGTGTGGGGATGACTAGGCAGCCCCAGCATTTT. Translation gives CAWSVGMTRQPQHF.